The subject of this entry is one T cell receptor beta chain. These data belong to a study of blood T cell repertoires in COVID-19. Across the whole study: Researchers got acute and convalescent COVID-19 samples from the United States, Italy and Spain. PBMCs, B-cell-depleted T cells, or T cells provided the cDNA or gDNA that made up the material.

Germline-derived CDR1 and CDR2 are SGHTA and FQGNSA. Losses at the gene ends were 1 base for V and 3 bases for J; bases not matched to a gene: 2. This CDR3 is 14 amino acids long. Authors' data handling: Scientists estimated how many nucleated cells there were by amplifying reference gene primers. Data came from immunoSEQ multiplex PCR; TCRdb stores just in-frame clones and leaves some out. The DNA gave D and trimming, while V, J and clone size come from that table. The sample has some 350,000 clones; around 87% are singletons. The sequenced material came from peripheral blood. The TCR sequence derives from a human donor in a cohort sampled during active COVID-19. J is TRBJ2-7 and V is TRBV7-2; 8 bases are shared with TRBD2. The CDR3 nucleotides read TGTGCCAGCAGCTTAGAGCGGGGGAGCTACGAGCAGTACTTC. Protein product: CASSLERGSYEQYF.